This T cell receptor (beta chain) is drawn from a study of T cell responses to AZD1222 COVID-19 vaccine. Profiled with immunoSEQ multiplex PCR; TCRdb holds only in-frame clones, not every one. The sample yields around 90,000 clones, about 88% seen once. This receptor was obtained from an adult in good health. This material consisted of peripheral blood, taken on day 0 of AZD1222 vaccination.

The CDR3 loop is CASSLGQGAGGNQPQHF. The CDR3 region has the DNA TGTGCCAGCAGCTTAGGACAGGGGGCAGGTGGCAATCAGCCCCAGCATTTT. The rearrangement joins TRBV11-2 to TRBJ1-5; TRBD1 aligns across 10 bases. CDR1 is SGHAT and CDR2 is FQNNGV in the germline V gene. The CDR3 contains 17 residues. The V and J ends lost 1 base and 2 bases, in that order; junction bases with no gene match: 5.